This TCR beta chain was retrieved from a study of beta chain features in type 1 diabetes. Study summary: Sorted cells numbering under 110 million were examined across all samples. General study results and limits: Among patients with Type 1 diabetes, TCRB CDR3s were moderately but significantly shorter in every one of the four CD4+ subsets. A definitive answer on HLA type influencing TCRB rearrangement was not reached here.

Trimming removed 2 bases from V and 4 bases from J, with 15 bases in between. Germline assignment: CDR1 GTSNPN and CDR2 SVGIG (reference sequence). CDR3 length: 15 residues. Expressed TCRB transcripts were sequenced because the isolated RNA had all been reverse transcribed beforehand. Naive, central memory and regulatory T cell samples yielded roughly 3.5 million reads on average. Method: immunoSEQ multiplex PCR; TCRdb's copy keeps in-frame clones and lacks some. The repertoire consists of hundreds of thousands of clones, with about 14% occurring once and the leading ten covering less than 0.04%. Points on this clone: The antigen is undetermined.

The sequence was obtained from a man younger than 30 with type 1 diabetes. Sequenced: naive CD4+ T cells from blood. This chain uses TRBV30 with TRBJ1-5; D possibly corresponds to TRBD1 (6 bases). The DNA of the CDR3 is TGTGCCTGGAGTCAGGGGCCAACAGGGAATCAGCCCCAGCATTTT. Protein: CAWSQGPTGNQPQHF.